A selection of T cell receptor beta chains follows, all from one sample in a study of blood T cell repertoires in COVID-19. Profiling relied on immunoSEQ multiplex PCR, and the TCRdb table lists in-frame clones only, not all of them. This table has under 250,000 clones, 85% appearing once. Input material: peripheral blood. The source is a man aged 50-60 years who had recovered from COVID-19. Both conserved end residues are part of each CDR3. D genes are given only for firm matches.

v_call: TRBV4-2; d_call: TRBD2; j_call: TRBJ2-7; cdr3_nt: TGTGCCAGCAGCCAAGCTGGACTAGCGGGGAACTACGAGCAGTACTTC; cdr3_aa: CASSQAGLAGNYEQYF
v_call: TRBV6-5; d_call: TRBD1; j_call: TRBJ2-4; cdr3_nt: TGTGCCAGCACAAAGGGGGGGACAGGGCGTTTTCAGTACTTC; cdr3_aa: CASTKGGTGRFQYF
v_call: TRBV6-5; d_call: -; j_call: TRBJ1-5; cdr3_nt: TGTGCCAGCACCCCAGGGTATCGTCAGCCCCAGCATTTT; cdr3_aa: CASTPGYRQPQHF
v_call: TRBV29-1; d_call: -; j_call: TRBJ2-4; cdr3_nt: TGCAGCACTCGACTGGCGGGAAACATTCAGTACTTC; cdr3_aa: CSTRLAGNIQYF
v_call: TRBV11-3; d_call: -; j_call: TRBJ2-2; cdr3_nt: TGTGCCAGCAGCCCCTCCAGGAGGCTGGGCACCGGGGAGCTGTTTTTT; cdr3_aa: CASSPSRRLGTGELFF
v_call: TRBV11-3; d_call: TRBD2; j_call: TRBJ2-3; cdr3_nt: TGTGCCAGCAGTCCGGAAGCGGGAGCAGATACGCAGTATTTT; cdr3_aa: CASSPEAGADTQYF
v_call: TRBV24-1; d_call: -; j_call: TRBJ2-1; cdr3_nt: TGTGCCACCAGTGATTTTCAGGGGTCCAATGAGCAGTTCTTC; cdr3_aa: CATSDFQGSNEQFF
v_call: TRBV19; d_call: -; j_call: TRBJ2-4; cdr3_nt: TGTGCCAGTAGTATAGGGAGGGGCGCGAGCATTCAGTACTTC; cdr3_aa: CASSIGRGASIQYF
v_call: TRBV7-7; d_call: TRBD1; j_call: TRBJ2-5; cdr3_nt: TGTGCCAGCAGCTCAATGACAGGGCCCTCGGAGACCCAGTACTTC; cdr3_aa: CASSSMTGPSETQYF
v_call: TRBV6-2/TRBV6-3; d_call: TRBD2; j_call: TRBJ2-1; cdr3_nt: TGTGCCAGCAGTGACACTAGCGGGAGGGGCCAAAATGAGCAGTTCTTC; cdr3_aa: CASSDTSGRGQNEQFF